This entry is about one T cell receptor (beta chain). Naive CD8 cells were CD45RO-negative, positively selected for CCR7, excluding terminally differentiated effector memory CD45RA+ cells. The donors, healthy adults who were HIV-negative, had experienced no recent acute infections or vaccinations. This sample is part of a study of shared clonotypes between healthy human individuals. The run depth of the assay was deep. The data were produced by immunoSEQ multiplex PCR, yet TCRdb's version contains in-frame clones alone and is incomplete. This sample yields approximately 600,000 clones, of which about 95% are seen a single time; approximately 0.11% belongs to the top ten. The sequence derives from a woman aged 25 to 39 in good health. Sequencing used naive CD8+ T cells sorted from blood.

This CDR3 is CASSERPANSYEQYF. The CDR3 coding sequence is TGTGCCAGCAGTGAAAGGCCAGCGAACTCCTACGAGCAGTACTTC. The rearrangement links TRBV6-1 to TRBJ2-7; D ambiguous. The CDR3 loop spans 15 amino acids. In germline, CDR1 is MNHNS, CDR2 SASEGT. V lost 2 bases, J lost 0 bases, and 11 bases lay in between.